This T cell receptor (beta chain) was sequenced in a study of T cells after yellow fever vaccination. Trimming took 4 bases from V and 3 from J; bases not matched to a gene: 9. CDR3 length: 15 amino acids. CDR1 is DFQATT and CDR2 is SNEGSKA in the germline V gene (reference sequence). TCR cDNA was made by 5'RACE template switching, adding a universal primer site and UMIs. TCRdb analysed the 5' RACE reads with MiXCR anew, one entry per CDR3 protein. This table holds just over 250,000 distinct CDR3 sequences, about 5.2% found once. The rearrangement joins TRBV20-1 to TRBJ1-5; 7 bases fit TRBD1. The specimen was CD4+ T cells sorted from PBMCs, collected on the day of the yellow fever booster vaccination. The receptor's source is a man between 18 and 29 years old who received the YFV17D yellow fever vaccine. CDR3 DNA: TGCAGTGCTAACCTACAGGGGAACGTCAATCAGCCCCAGCATTTT. Amino acids: CSANLQGNVNQPQHF.